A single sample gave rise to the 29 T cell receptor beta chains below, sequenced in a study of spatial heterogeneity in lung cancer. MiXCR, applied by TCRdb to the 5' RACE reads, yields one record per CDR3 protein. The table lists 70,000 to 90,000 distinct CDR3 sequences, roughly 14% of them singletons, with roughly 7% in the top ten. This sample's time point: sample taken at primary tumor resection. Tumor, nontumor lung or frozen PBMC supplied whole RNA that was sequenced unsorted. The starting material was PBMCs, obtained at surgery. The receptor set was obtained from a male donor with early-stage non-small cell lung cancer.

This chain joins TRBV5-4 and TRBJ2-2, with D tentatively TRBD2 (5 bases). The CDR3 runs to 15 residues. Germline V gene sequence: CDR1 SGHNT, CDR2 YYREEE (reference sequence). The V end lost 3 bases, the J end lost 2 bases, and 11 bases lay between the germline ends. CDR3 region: CASSYGSENTGELFF. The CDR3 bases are TGTGCCAGCAGCTACGGTAGCGAAAACACCGGGGAGCTGTTTTTT.

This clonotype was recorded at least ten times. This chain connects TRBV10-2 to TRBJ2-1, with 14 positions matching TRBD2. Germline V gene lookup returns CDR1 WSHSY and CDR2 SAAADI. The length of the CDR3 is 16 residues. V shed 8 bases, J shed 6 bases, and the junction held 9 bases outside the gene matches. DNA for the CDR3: TGCGCCAGCGGGGGCTCGGGACTAGCGGGAGTCAATGAGCAGTTCTTC. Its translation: CASGGSGLAGVNEQFF.

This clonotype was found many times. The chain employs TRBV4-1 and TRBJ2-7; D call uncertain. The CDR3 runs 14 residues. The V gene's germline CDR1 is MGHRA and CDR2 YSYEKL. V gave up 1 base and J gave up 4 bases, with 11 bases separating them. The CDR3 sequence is CASSQVKEQYEQYF. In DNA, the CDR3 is TGCGCCAGCAGCCAAGTGAAGGAGCAGTACGAGCAGTACTTC.

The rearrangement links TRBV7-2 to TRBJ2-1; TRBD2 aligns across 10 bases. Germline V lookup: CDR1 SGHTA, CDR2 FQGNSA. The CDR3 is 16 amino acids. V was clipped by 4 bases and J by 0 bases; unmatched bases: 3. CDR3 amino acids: CASSSSGSRSYNEQFF. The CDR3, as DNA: TGTGCCAGCAGCTCTAGCGGGAGTCGCTCCTACAATGAGCAGTTCTTC. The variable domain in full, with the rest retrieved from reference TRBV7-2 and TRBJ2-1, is GAGVSQSPSNKVTEKGKDVELRCDPISGHTALYWYRQSLGQGLEFLIYFQGNSAPDKSGLPSDRFSAERTGGSVSTLTIQRTQQEDSAVYLCASSSSGSRSYNEQFFGPGTRLTVL.

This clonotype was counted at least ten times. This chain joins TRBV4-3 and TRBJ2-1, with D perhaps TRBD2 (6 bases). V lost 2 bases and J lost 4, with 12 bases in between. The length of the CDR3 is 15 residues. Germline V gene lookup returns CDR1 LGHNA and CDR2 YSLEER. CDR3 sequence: CASSQISGTYNEQFF. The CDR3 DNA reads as TGCGCCAGCAGCCAAATTAGCGGTACATACAATGAGCAGTTCTTC.

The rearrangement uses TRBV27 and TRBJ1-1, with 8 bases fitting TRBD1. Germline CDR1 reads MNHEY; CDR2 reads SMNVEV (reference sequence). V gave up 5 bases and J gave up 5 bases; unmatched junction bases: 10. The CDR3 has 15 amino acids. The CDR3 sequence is CASSRGRGLGTEAFF. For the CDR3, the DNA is TGTGCCAGCAGTAGAGGCAGGGGGCTTGGTACTGAAGCTTTCTTT.

In DNA, the CDR3 is TGTGCCAGCAGCACCTACAGGGGGCGCCTCTATGGCTACACCTTC. Amino acids: CASSTYRGRLYGYTF. The rearrangement uses TRBV5-6 and TRBJ1-2, with TRBD1 matching 9 bases. V was clipped by 4 bases and J by 4 bases; unmatched bases: 8. The germline CDR1 and CDR2 sequences are SGHDT and YYEEEE. The CDR3 is 15 residues long.

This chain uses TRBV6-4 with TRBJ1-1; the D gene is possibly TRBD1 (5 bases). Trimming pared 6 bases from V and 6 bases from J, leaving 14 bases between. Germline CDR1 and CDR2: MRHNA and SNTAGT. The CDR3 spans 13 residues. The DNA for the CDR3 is TGTGCCAGCAGAGACAGCGGGGGTTCTGAAGCTTTCTTT. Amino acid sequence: CASRDSGGSEAFF.

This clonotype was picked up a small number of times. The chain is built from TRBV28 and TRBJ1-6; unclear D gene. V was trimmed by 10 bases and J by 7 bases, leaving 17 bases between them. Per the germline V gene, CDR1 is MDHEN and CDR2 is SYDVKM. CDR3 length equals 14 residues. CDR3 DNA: TGTGCCACGCTTTCCGGTGAAACCAATTCACCCCTCCACTTT. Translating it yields CATLSGETNSPLHF.

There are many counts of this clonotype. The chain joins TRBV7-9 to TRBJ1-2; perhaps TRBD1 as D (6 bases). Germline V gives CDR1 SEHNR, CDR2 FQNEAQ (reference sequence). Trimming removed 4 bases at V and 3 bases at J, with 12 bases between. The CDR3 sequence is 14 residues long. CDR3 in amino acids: CASSYGGGDYGYTF. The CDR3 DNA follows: TGTGCCAGCAGCTACGGGGGCGGCGACTATGGCTACACCTTC.

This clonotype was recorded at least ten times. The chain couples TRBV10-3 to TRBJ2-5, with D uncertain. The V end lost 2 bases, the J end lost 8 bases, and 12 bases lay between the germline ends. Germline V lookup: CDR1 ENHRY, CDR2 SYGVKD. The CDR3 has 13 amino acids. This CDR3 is CAISEPGLETQYF. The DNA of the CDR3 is TGTGCCATCAGTGAGCCCGGGCTCGAAACCCAGTACTTC.

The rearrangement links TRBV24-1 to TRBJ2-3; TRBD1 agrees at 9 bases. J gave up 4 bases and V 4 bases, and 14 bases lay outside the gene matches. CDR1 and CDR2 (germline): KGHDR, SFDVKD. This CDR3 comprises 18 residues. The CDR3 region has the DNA TGTGCCACCAGTGACGCGGGACAGGGACTCTTAGGCGCAGATACGCAGTATTTT. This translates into CATSDAGQGLLGADTQYF.

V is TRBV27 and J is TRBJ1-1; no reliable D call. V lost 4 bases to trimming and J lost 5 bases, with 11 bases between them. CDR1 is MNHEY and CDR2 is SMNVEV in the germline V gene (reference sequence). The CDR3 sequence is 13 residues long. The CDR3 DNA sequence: TGTGCCAGCAGTTACAGCCCTGCGACTGAAGCTTTCTTT. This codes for CASSYSPATEAFF.

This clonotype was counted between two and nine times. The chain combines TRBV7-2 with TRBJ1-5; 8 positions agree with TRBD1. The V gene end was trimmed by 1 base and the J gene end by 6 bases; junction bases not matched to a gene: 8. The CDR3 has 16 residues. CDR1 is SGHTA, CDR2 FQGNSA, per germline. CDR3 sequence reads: CASSLVGQGAGQPQHF. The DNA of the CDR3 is TGTGCCAGCAGCTTAGTCGGGCAGGGGGCAGGTCAGCCCCAGCATTTT. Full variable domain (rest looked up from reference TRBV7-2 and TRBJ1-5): GAGVSQSPSNKVTEKGKDVELRCDPISGHTALYWYRQSLGQGLEFLIYFQGNSAPDKSGLPSDRFSAERTGGSVSTLTIQRTQQEDSAVYLCASSLVGQGAGQPQHFGDGTRLSIL.

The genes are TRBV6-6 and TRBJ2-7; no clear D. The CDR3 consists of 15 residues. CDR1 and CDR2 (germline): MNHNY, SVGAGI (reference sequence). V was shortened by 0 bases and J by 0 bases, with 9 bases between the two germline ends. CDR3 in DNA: TGTGCCAGCAGTTACTCCAGCAGAGTCTCCTACGAGCAGTACTTC. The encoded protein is CASSYSSRVSYEQYF.

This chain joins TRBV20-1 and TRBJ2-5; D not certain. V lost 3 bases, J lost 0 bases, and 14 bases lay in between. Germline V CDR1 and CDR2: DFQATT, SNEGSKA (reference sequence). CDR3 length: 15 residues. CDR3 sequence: CSASRPTRYQETQYF. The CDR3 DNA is TGCAGTGCTAGTCGCCCCACAAGATACCAAGAGACCCAGTACTTC.

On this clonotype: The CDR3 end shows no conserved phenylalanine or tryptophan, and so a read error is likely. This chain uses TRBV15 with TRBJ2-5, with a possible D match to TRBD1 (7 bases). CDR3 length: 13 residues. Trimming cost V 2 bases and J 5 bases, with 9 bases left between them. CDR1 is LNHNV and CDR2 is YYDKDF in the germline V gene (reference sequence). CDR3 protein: CATSRSGGETQYS. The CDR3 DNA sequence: TGTGCCACCAGCAGATCAGGGGGGGAGACCCAGTACTCC.

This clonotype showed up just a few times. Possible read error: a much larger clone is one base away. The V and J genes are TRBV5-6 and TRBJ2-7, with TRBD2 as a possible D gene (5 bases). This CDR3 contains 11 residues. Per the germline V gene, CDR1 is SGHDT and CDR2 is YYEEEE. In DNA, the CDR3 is TGTGTCAGCAGCGGCTCCTACGAGCAGTACTTC. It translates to CVSSGSYEQYF.

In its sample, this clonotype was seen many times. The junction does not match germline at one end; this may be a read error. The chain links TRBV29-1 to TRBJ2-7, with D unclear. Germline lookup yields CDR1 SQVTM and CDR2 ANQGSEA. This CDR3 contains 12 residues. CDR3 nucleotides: TGCAGCGTCGAAGCTGGTCCCTACGAGCAGTACTTC. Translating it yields CSVEAGPYEQYF.

CDR3 loop: CASSLALAGDYGTDTQYF. CDR3 sequence (DNA): TGCGCCAGCAGCTTGGCGCTAGCGGGAGACTACGGCACAGATACGCAGTATTTT. V is TRBV5-1 and J is TRBJ2-3, with 10 bases identical to TRBD2. Losses at the gene ends were 0 bases for V and 1 base for J; bases not matched to a gene: 8. Germline V gene data show CDR1 as SGHRS and CDR2 as YFSETQ. The CDR3 loop spans 18 amino acids.

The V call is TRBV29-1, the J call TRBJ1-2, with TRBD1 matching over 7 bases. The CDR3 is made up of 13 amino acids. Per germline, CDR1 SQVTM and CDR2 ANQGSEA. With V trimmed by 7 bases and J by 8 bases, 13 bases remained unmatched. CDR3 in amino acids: CSDFIRGQGGYTF. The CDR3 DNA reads TGCAGCGATTTTATTAGGGGGCAGGGAGGCTACACCTTC.

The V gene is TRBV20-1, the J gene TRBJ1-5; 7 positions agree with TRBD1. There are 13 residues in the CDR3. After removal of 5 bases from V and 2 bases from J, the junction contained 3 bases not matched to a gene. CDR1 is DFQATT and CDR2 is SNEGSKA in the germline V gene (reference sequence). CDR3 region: CSAATGGNQPQHF. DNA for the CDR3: TGCAGTGCTGCCACAGGGGGCAATCAGCCCCAGCATTTT.

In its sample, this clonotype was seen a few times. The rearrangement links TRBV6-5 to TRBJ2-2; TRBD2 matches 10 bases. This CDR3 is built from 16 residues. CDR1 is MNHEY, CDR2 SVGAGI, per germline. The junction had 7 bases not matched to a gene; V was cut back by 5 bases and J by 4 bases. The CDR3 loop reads CASSPSGSGGTGELFF. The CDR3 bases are TGTGCCAGCAGTCCTAGCGGGAGTGGTGGCACCGGGGAGCTGTTTTTT.

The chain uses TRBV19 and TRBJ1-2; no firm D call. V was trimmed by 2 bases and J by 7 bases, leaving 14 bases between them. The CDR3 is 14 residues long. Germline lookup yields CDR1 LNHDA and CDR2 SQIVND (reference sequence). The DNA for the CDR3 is TGTGCCAGTAGTATAATTCCCTCTCTAGCTGGCTACACCTTC. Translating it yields CASSIIPSLAGYTF. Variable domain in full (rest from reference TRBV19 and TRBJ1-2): DGGITQSPKYLFRKEGQNVTLSCEQNLNHDAMYWYRQDPGQGLRLIYYSQIVNDFQKGDIAEGYSVSREKKESFPLTVTSAQKNPTAFYLCASSIIPSLAGYTFGSGTRLTVV.

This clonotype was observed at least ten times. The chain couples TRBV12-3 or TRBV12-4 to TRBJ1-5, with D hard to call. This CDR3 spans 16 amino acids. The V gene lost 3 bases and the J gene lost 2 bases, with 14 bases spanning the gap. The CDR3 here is CASSFRAPAGNQPQHF. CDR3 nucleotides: TGTGCCAGCAGTTTTCGAGCACCGGCGGGCAATCAGCCCCAGCATTTT.

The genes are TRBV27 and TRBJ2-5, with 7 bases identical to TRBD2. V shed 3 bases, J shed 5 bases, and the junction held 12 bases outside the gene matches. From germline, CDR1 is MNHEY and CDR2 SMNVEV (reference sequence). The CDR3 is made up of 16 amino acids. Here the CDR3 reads CASSFTGGMAGETQYF. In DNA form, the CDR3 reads TGTGCCAGCAGTTTCACCGGGGGGATGGCCGGGGAGACCCAGTACTTC.

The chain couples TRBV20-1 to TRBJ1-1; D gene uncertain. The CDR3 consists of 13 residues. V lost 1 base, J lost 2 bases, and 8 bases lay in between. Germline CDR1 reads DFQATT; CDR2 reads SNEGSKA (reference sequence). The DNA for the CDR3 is TGCAGTGCTAGAGGTGGCGGTAACACTGAAGCTTTCTTT. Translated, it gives CSARGGGNTEAFF.

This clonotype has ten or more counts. The CDR3, as DNA: TGTGCCAGCAGTCCCTCTATCTACGAGCAGTACTTC. Amino acid sequence: CASSPSIYEQYF. The chain joins TRBV12-3 or TRBV12-4 to TRBJ2-7; D is unclear. The CDR3 has 12 amino acids. V lost 5 bases to trimming and J lost 3 bases, with 8 bases between them.

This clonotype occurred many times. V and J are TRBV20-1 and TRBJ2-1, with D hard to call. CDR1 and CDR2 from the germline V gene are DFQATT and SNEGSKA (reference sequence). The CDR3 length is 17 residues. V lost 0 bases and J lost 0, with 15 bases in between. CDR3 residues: CSARDLYRESSYNEQFF. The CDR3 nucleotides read TGCAGTGCTAGAGATCTTTATAGAGAGTCCTCCTACAATGAGCAGTTCTTC.